This paragraph reports one T cell receptor beta chain. What antigen it recognizes has not been identified. Base qualities are not recorded, but no much larger clone differs from it by a single base. The data stem from a study of T cells after posttransplantation cyclophosphamide (dated by TCRdb to the mid-2010s). Context from the whole study: T cell repertoire reconstitution was tracked by TRB sequencing after myeloablative bone marrow transplantation in which posttransplantation cyclophosphamide was used as GVHD prophylaxis. TRB sequencing was also done on up to about 3 additional blood samples from 2 to 5.2 years after transplant in 3 patients, and on pretransplant blood from several patients. Because TRA and TRB clonality were tightly correlated in nine or ten samples, subsequent TCR analyses were focused on TRB only. Antigen receptor sequencing was done on samples from about 40 PTCy-treated patients and from approximately 17 related bone marrow donors of those patients. TRB sequencing was performed on blood from all 35 or so PTCy patients with 1-year posttransplant specimens. Public TRB sequences were checked against a database of over 3,500 sequences associated with responses to pathogens, tumor antigens, self-antigens and alloantigens.

TRB sequencing was run on genomic DNA with either the immunoSEQ assay at survey resolution or the hsTCRB kit. Per the source publication's procedure: The immunoSEQ software was used for initial read processing, and the LymphoSeq R package was used for repertoire analyses. Clonality was computed as 1 minus normalized Shannon entropy, and a Gini coefficient was also calculated for each TRB dataset. To infer phenotypes in unsorted samples, TRB sequences from sorted subsets of the recipient or donor were mapped onto unsorted samples from the same recipient. Drawn from immuneACCESS, this table holds only the in-frame rearrangements with V and J called that TCRdb kept. Clones are partly lost; checked studies trace under half to an unresolved V gene and leave the rest unexplained. That table is the source of V, J and clone size, and D and trimming were worked out from the DNA. The sample has tens of thousands of clones on record, roughly nine tenths of them singletons. The top ten clonotypes cover 2.5% to 4% of the sample.

Peripheral blood samples were provided by related bone marrow donors on the day of marrow donation. Mononuclear cells from peripheral blood and bone marrow were separated by Ficoll-Hypaque density centrifugation and then cryopreserved. The study at large found these results: The TRB repertoires of T cells infiltrating skin or GI tract showed only limited overlap with the TRB repertoires of T cells in blood. Donor-recipient similarity was low at 1-2 months but rose over the first year, and later blood repertoires were often dominated by donor CD8+ memory clones. Across roughly 45 patients, recipient CMV seropositivity and CMV reactivation were highly associated with TRB clonality; PTCy diversity was similar to CNI/methotrexate controls.

There are 15 amino acids in the CDR3, from cysteine to phenylalanine inclusive. Solely the CDR3 DNA is kept, with 45 bases framed from the first base. Cut back by 7 bases and 0 bases, the V and J ends lie 16 bases apart. In the germline V gene (reference sequence), CDR1 corresponds to LNHDA and CDR2 to SQIVND. The rearrangement joined TRBV19 to TRBJ2-7; TRBD2 could be the D gene, as 8 bases match. Sequenced material: PBMCs. The TCR sequence derives from a woman between 50 and 59 years old in good health and a related stem cell transplant donor. The nucleotides are TGTGCCAGTATGGGGACTAGGACAGGCTCCTACGAGCAGTACTTC. This gives the protein CASMGTRTGSYEQYF.